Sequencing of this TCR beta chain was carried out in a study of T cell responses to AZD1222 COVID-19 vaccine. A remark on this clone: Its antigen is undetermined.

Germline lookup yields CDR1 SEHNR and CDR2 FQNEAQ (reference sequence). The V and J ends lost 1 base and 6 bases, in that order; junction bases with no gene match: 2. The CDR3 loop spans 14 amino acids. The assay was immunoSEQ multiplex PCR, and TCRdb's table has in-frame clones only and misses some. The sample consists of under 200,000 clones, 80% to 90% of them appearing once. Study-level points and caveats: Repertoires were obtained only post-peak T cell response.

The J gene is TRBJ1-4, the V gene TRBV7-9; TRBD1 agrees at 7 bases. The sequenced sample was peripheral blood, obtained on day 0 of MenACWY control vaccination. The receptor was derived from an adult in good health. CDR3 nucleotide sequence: TGTGCCAGCAGCTTAGGTCAGGGGGATGAAAAACTGTTTTTT. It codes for CASSLGQGDEKLFF.